The 19 T cell receptor beta chains in this list originate from one sample, sequenced in a study of cytomegalovirus exposure and HLA in healthy donors. Sequencing used immunoSEQ multiplex PCR; TCRdb keeps in-frame clones, though not all of them. The sample gives around 160,000 clones, 91% of which show up once; over 2.5% is in the top ten. The sequenced sample was PBMCs. These receptors all come from a young woman in good health and CMV-seropositive.

The gene calls are TRBV4-1 and TRBJ2-3; no firm D call. The germline V and J ends were trimmed by 0 bases and 6 bases, with 7 bases remaining between them. The CDR3 sequence is 13 residues long. Germline CDR1 and CDR2: MGHRA and YSYEKL. CDR3 protein: CASSQDTRDTQYF. In nucleotides, the CDR3 is TGCGCCAGCAGCCAAGATACGCGGGATACGCAGTATTTT.

The chain is built from TRBV10-3 and TRBJ1-2, with 7 bases lining up with TRBD1. Germline CDR1 reads ENHRY; CDR2 reads SYGVKD. This CDR3 is built from 13 residues. Unmatched junction bases numbered 5, after V lost 0 bases and J lost 10 bases. This chain's CDR3 is CAISESPQGSYTF. In DNA form, the CDR3 reads TGTGCCATCAGTGAGTCCCCACAGGGGTCCTACACCTTC.

The rearrangement uses TRBV4-1 and TRBJ2-5, with a possible D match to TRBD1 (6 bases). CDR3 length: 14 amino acids. The V gene's germline CDR1 is MGHRA and CDR2 YSYEKL. Trimming cost V 0 bases and J 5 bases, with 10 bases left between them. The DNA for the CDR3 is TGCGCCAGCAGCCAAGATAGGGGGTGGGAGACCCAGTACTTC. It codes for CASSQDRGWETQYF.

The chain has TRBV5-6 and TRBJ1-4; D not resolved. The CDR3 contains 16 residues. Trimming took 4 bases from V and 2 from J, leaving 15 bases between them. Germline CDR1 reads SGHDT; CDR2 reads YYEEEE. This CDR3 is CASSLRRSWTNEKLFF. CDR3 DNA sequence: TGTGCCAGCAGCCTGAGGCGAAGTTGGACTAATGAAAAACTGTTTTTT.

The chain is built from TRBV10-3 and TRBJ1-5, with D maybe TRBD1 (5 bases). The ends were cut back, 0 bases at V and 4 bases at J, with 13 bases in the middle. CDR1 is ENHRY, CDR2 SYGVKD, per germline. This CDR3 comprises 16 residues. The CDR3 loop is CAISESTGDGNQPQHF. CDR3 coding DNA: TGTGCCATCAGTGAGTCGACGGGGGATGGGAATCAGCCCCAGCATTTT.

The chain has TRBV6-1 and TRBJ2-7; TRBD1 might be the D (6 bases). The CDR3 length is 13 residues. Germline V CDR1 and CDR2: MNHNS, SASEGT. The V and J ends lost 6 bases and 2 bases respectively, with 11 bases between them. CDR3 DNA sequence: TGTGCCAGCAGGGCGACAGGAGCCTACGAGCAGTACTTC. As protein: CASRATGAYEQYF.

The rearrangement joins TRBV18 to TRBJ2-6, with a possible D match to TRBD2 (6 bases). Trimming took off 6 bases at V and 4 bases at J, with 16 bases between the two ends. The CDR3 extends over 16 amino acids. Germline lookup yields CDR1 KGHSH and CDR2 LQKENI. The CDR3 protein is CASSTLTSFGANVLTF. CDR3 DNA sequence: TGTGCCAGCTCGACCCTTACTAGCTTCGGGGCCAACGTCCTGACTTTC.

The chain uses TRBV6-5 and TRBJ2-5; 10 bases match TRBD2. After removal of 6 bases from V and 5 bases from J, the junction contained 3 bases not matched to a gene. The CDR3 length is 13 residues. CDR1 is MNHEY, CDR2 SVGAGI, per germline. The CDR3: CASRHSGRETQYF. In nucleotides, the CDR3 is TGTGCCAGCAGGCATAGCGGGAGGGAGACCCAGTACTTC.

This rearrangement joins TRBV7-2 to TRBJ2-7; TRBD1 agrees at 9 bases. Germline V gives CDR1 SGHTA, CDR2 FQGNSA. The J segment lost 3 bases and the V segment lost 5 bases, leaving 14 bases of the junction unmatched. The length of the CDR3 is 17 residues. CDR3 in amino acids: CASSQSTGTGTFYEQYF. CDR3 in DNA: TGTGCCAGCAGCCAATCAACCGGGACAGGGACGTTCTACGAGCAGTACTTC.

This clone was detected only once. The chain is built from TRBV28 and TRBJ1-2, with unresolved D. The CDR3 consists of 13 residues. Between the trimmed V and J ends, which lost 6 bases and 5 bases, there was a span of 13 bases. Germline CDR1 reads MDHEN; CDR2 reads SYDVKM. The CDR3 sequence is CASRYAVGYGYTF. The CDR3, as DNA: TGTGCCAGCAGGTATGCTGTCGGGTATGGCTACACCTTC.

This chain connects TRBV7-2 to TRBJ2-3; D gene ambiguous. Per the germline V gene, CDR1 is SGHTA and CDR2 is FQGNSA. The CDR3 extends over 12 amino acids. Trimming removed 3 bases from V and 7 bases from J, with 8 bases in between. The CDR3 DNA is TGTGCCAGCAGCTTGTCAGTACATACGCAGTATTTT. It encodes CASSLSVHTQYF.

V and J are TRBV6-5 and TRBJ2-7; 11 bases align to TRBD2. Germline loops: CDR1 MNHEY, CDR2 SVGAGI. The CDR3 runs to 14 residues. J gave up 4 bases and V 7 bases, and 6 bases lay outside the gene matches. CDR3 in amino acids: CASTSSGRKYEQYF. In DNA form, the CDR3 reads TGTGCCAGCACTTCTAGCGGGAGGAAGTACGAGCAGTACTTC.

The V and J genes are TRBV2 and TRBJ2-7, with 7 positions matching TRBD2. Germline CDR1 reads SNHLY; CDR2 reads FYNNEI. The length of the CDR3 is 13 residues. The V and J ends lost 5 bases and 1 base, in that order; junction bases with no gene match: 2. The CDR3 protein is CASSTGLSYEQYF. The CDR3 bases are TGTGCCAGCAGTACGGGACTATCCTACGAGCAGTACTTC.

This sequence joins TRBV7-6 and TRBJ1-5; the D gene is possibly TRBD1 (6 bases). CDR1 and CDR2 (germline): SGHVS, FNYEAQ. V shed 5 bases and J shed 0 bases, with 17 bases lying between them. The CDR3 is 17 amino acids. The CDR3: CASSANRDINSNQPQHF. The CDR3 coding sequence is TGTGCCAGCAGCGCCAATCGGGACATTAATAGCAATCAGCCCCAGCATTTT.

The gene calls are TRBV9 and TRBJ2-5, with TRBD2 matching 7 bases. Germline CDR1 reads SGDLS; CDR2 reads YYNGEE. With 0 bases clipped from V and 2 bases from J, the junction kept 13 bases outside the gene matches. The CDR3 covers 18 residues. The CDR3 coding sequence is TGTGCCAGCAGCGTAGAGTCTTTGGCTAGCGGATCTCAAGAGACCCAGTACTTC. Residues: CASSVESLASGSQETQYF.

The chain employs TRBV15 and TRBJ1-2, with unresolved D. The CDR3 sequence is 14 residues long. Trimming removed 5 bases from V and 7 bases from J, with 17 bases in between. Germline CDR1 is LNHNV and CDR2 is YYDKDF (reference sequence). The CDR3 region is CATSGPSESVGYTF. Here the CDR3 DNA reads TGTGCCACCAGCGGGCCAAGTGAGTCGGTTGGCTACACCTTC.

This chain connects TRBV27 to TRBJ1-2, with 7 bases matching TRBD1. Trimming took 7 bases from V and 8 from J; bases not matched to a gene: 13. The CDR3 is made up of 14 amino acids. Germline lookup yields CDR1 MNHEY and CDR2 SMNVEV (reference sequence). CDR3: CASMRSTGERGYTF. The CDR3 region has the DNA TGTGCCAGCATGAGAAGTACAGGGGAAAGGGGCTACACCTTC.

The CDR3 DNA follows: TGTGCCACCAGCAGAGAGAGAATGGTTATCTCCTACAATGAGCAGTTCTTC. Protein: CATSRERMVISYNEQFF. This rearrangement joins TRBV15 to TRBJ2-1, with unresolved D. The CDR3 sequence is 17 residues long. Germline loops: CDR1 LNHNV, CDR2 YYDKDF (reference sequence). The V gene lost 0 bases and the J gene lost 0 bases, with 12 bases spanning the gap.

The chain uses TRBV7-2 and TRBJ2-1; D may be TRBD2 (7 bases). The CDR3 has 15 residues. V was clipped by 5 bases and J by 6 bases, with 17 bases between them. Germline V CDR1 and CDR2: SGHTA, FQGNSA. CDR3 coding DNA: TGTGCCAGCAGCCCCAAGCAGGGGAGGGGCAATGAGCAGTTCTTC. Translating gives CASSPKQGRGNEQFF.